Listed below are T cell receptor beta chains from one sample, sequenced in a study of cytomegalovirus exposure and HLA in healthy donors. TCRdb's copy holds only in-frame clones and misses some; the assay was immunoSEQ multiplex PCR. The data show approximately 120,000 clones, with roughly nine tenths seen just once and 1% to 1.4% held by the top ten. Material for sequencing was PBMCs. The source of these receptors is a young woman in good health and CMV-seronegative. CDR3s include the opening cysteine and the closing phenylalanine or tryptophan. A D gene is named only where the DNA matches it firmly. Expanded clones are given a class, and other clones once, few, many or no size at all.

d_call	v_call	clone_size	j_call	cdr3_aa	cdr3_nt
NA	TRBV5-6	NA	TRBJ1-5	CASTWRDQPQHF	TGTGCCAGCACCTGGAGGGATCAGCCCCAGCATTTT
NA	TRBV28	NA	TRBJ1-4	CASSRGSNEKLFF	TGTGCCAGCAGTAGGGGGTCTAATGAAAAACTGTTTTTT
NA	TRBV10-2	NA	TRBJ1-5	CASRAGVVNQPQHF	TGCGCCAGCAGGGCAGGGGTGGTGAATCAGCCCCAGCATTTT
NA	TRBV4-1	NA	TRBJ2-2	CASSQDPGASDTGELFF	TGCGCCAGCAGCCAAGATCCTGGGGCGTCGGACACCGGGGAGCTGTTTTTT
NA	TRBV4-1	NA	TRBJ1-2	CASSQDTGQGISYGYTF	TGCGCCAGCAGCCAAGATACTGGCCAGGGGATTAGCTATGGCTACACCTTC
NA	TRBV11-3	NA	TRBJ2-1	CASSLAGGTDTFF	TGTGCCAGCAGCTTAGCCGGAGGGACAGATACGTTCTTC
NA	TRBV6-5	NA	TRBJ1-1	CASSLKRETEAFF	TGTGCCAGCAGTTTAAAAAGGGAGACTGAAGCTTTCTTT
NA	TRBV5-1	NA	TRBJ2-3	CASSLAGGPDTQYF	TGCGCCAGCAGCTTGGCGGGGGGCCCAGATACGCAGTATTTT
TRBD2	TRBV10-3	NA	TRBJ2-3	CAIRGEKREARRDTQYF	TGTGCCATCAGGGGGGAAAAACGGGAGGCCCGACGAGATACGCAGTATTTT
TRBD2	TRBV5-1	few	TRBJ2-2	CASSLASGSLYTGELFF	TGCGCCAGCAGCTTGGCTAGCGGGAGTTTGTACACCGGGGAGCTGTTTTTT
NA	TRBV30	NA	TRBJ2-7	CAWSDPGYGNYEQYF	TGTGCCTGGAGTGACCCGGGCTACGGGAATTACGAGCAGTACTTC
NA	TRBV28	NA	TRBJ1-4	CASSTSGSTNEKLFF	TGTGCCAGCAGCACCTCGGGTTCAACTAATGAAAAACTGTTTTTT
NA	TRBV28	NA	TRBJ1-2	CASRTGNGYTF	TGTGCCAGCAGAACAGGGAATGGCTACACCTTC
NA	TRBV20-1	few	TRBJ2-7	CSAPNRDEQYF	TGCAGTGCGCCAAACAGGGACGAGCAGTACTTC
NA	TRBV6-5	once	TRBJ1-5	CASSPGGGGWPQHF	TGTGCCAGCAGTCCCGGGGGGGGAGGGTGGCCCCAGCATTTT
NA	TRBV30	NA	TRBJ2-6	CAWSLLSYSGANVLTF	TGTGCCTGGAGTTTACTCTCTTACTCTGGGGCCAACGTCCTGACTTTC
NA	TRBV2	NA	TRBJ1-4	CASDQSRNEKLFF	TGTGCCAGCGATCAGTCGAGGAATGAAAAACTGTTTTTT
TRBD2	TRBV7-9	NA	TRBJ2-1	CASSTRLAGNEQFF	TGTGCCAGCAGCACCCGACTAGCGGGTAATGAGCAGTTCTTC
NA	TRBV5-4	NA	TRBJ1-5	CASSLWGPDQPQHF	TGTGCCAGCAGCTTGTGGGGGCCTGATCAGCCCCAGCATTTT
TRBD1	TRBV6-5	NA	TRBJ1-1	CASRTGTGTEAFF	TGTGCCAGCAGGACCGGGACAGGGACTGAAGCTTTCTTT